Described below is a single T cell receptor beta chain sequence and its context. Its specificity is not known. Sequenced by immunoSEQ multiplex PCR; TCRdb stores in-frame clones only, minus some. The table lists 13,000 to 15,000 clones, over 60% of them singletons. Graft specimens yielded both intraepithelial and lamina propria lymphocytes. This sample was included in a study of graft-versus-host responses after intestinal transplantation. Study-wide background: Every transplant recipient was induced with anti-thymocyte globulin, then maintained on tacrolimus and steroids for two to three years. Study-level findings and limits: Researchers found GvH clones in recipient marrow, and some showed up first in ileum or blood.

With 4 bases removed from V and 5 bases from J, the gap between germline ends came to 6 bases. The CDR3 length is 12 residues. Germline values: CDR1 SNHLY, CDR2 FYNNEI. The sequences come from ileum tissue, collected 27 days after intestinal transplant. The receptor was isolated from a human patient who received an intestinal transplant, so some T cells may come from the graft donor. The chain combines TRBV2 with TRBJ2-1; D is uncertain. As DNA, the CDR3 is TGTGCCAGCAGTGCCTTTAACAATGAGCAGTTCTTC. Protein product: CASSAFNNEQFF.